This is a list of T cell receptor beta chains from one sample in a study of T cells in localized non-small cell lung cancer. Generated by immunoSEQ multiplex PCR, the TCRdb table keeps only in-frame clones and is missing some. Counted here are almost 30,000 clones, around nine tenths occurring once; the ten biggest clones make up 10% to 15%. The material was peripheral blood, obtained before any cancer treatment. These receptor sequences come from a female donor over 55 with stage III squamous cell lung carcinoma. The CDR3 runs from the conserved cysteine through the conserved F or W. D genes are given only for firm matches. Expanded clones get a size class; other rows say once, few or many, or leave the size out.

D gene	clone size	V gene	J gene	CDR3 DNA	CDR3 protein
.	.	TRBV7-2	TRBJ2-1	TGTGCCAGCAGCTTAGGGCGCAATGAGCAGTTCTTC	CASSLGRNEQFF
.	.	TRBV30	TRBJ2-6	TGTGCCTGGTCATCAAGGCGTTATAAAAGTCGGGCCAACGTCCTGACTTTC	CAWSSRRYKSRANVLTF
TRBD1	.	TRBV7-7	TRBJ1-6	TGTGCCAGCAGCTTAGCGACAGGGAGCTCCTATAATTCACCCCTCCACTTT	CASSLATGSSYNSPLHF
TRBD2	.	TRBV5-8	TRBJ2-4	TGTGCCAGCAGCTGGAACTCGGGACTAGCGGGAGCATCCAAAAACATTCAGTACTTC	CASSWNSGLAGASKNIQYF
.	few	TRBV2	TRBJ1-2	TGTGCCAGCAGTGTACAAGCAGAGGCCTATGGCTACACCTTC	CASSVQAEAYGYTF
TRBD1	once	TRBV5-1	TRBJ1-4	TGCGCCAGCAGCTTGGGAGGGACAGCCGTCAATGAAAAACTGTTTTTT	CASSLGGTAVNEKLFF
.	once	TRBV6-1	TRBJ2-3	TGTGCCAGCACCGAGGAGGGTAGGAGAACGCAGTATTTT	CASTEEGRRTQYF
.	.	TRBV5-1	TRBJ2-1	TGCGCCAGCAGCTTGGTGGCAGGGACTGACAATGAGCAGTTCTTC	CASSLVAGTDNEQFF
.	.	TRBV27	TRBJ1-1	TGTGCCAGCAGTCTTACAGGGTCAAGGGCATCGAACACTGAAGCTTTCTTT	CASSLTGSRASNTEAFF
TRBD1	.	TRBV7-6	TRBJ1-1	TGTGCCAGCAGCGCATACCCGACAGGGTTGAGCTTGTACACTGAAGCTTTCTTT	CASSAYPTGLSLYTEAFF
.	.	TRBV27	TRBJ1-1	TGTGCCAGCAAGGGGGGGGAGGGGTACACTGAAGCTTTCTTT	CASKGGEGYTEAFF
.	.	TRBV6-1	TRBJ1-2	TGTGCCAGCAGTGCACGGGCTTATGAAGGCTACACCTTC	CASSARAYEGYTF
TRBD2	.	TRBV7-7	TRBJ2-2	TGCGGTGTAGCGGGAGGGCGTACCGGGGAGCTGTTTTTT	CGVAGGRTGELFF
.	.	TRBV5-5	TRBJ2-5	TGTGCCAGCAGCTTGGGTCGGGAAGAGACCCAGTACTTC	CASSLGREETQYF
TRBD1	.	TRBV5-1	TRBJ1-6	TGCGCCAGCAGCCGAATCCCCGGGACAGATAATTCACCCCTCCACTTT	CASSRIPGTDNSPLHF
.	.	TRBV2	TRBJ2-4	TGTGCCAGCAGTAAAACAGGTTTAGCCAAAAACATTCAGTACTTC	CASSKTGLAKNIQYF
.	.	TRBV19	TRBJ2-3	TGTGCCAGTACACCAGACCCCGGCGGTGGCGCAGATACGCAGTATTTT	CASTPDPGGGADTQYF
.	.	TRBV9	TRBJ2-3	TGTGCCAGCAGCCCCGCTCGGAGTACGTCCACAGATACGCAGTATTTT	CASSPARSTSTDTQYF
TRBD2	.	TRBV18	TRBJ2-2	TGTGCCAGCTCACCATACGGGACTAGCGGAGAAGCCGGGGAGCTGTTTTTT	CASSPYGTSGEAGELFF
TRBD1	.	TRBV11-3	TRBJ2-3	TGTGCCAGCAGCTTAAACCTCCCGACAGGGGGCGAGGGAGATACGCAGTATTTT	CASSLNLPTGGEGDTQYF
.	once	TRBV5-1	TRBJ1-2	TGCGCCAGCAGCTGGGGGCCTGTCCCCTATGGCTACACCTTC	CASSWGPVPYGYTF
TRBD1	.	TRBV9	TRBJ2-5	TGTGCCAGCAGCGAAGGGACAGGCCAAGAGACCCAGTACTTC	CASSEGTGQETQYF
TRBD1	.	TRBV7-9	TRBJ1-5	TGTGCCAGCAGCCCAACGAAGACAGGGACGGGCAATCAGCCCCAGCATTTT	CASSPTKTGTGNQPQHF
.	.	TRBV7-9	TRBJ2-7	TGTGCCAGCAGCCCCCCTGCGGGTGTAGGCGAGCAGTACTTC	CASSPPAGVGEQYF
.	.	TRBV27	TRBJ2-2	TGTGCCAGCAGCCACGGTGGGACCGGGGAGCTGTTTTTT	CASSHGGTGELFF
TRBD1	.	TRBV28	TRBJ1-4	TGTGCCAGCAGTTCGGGACAGGGGTTTAGGACTAATGAAAAACTGTTTTTT	CASSSGQGFRTNEKLFF
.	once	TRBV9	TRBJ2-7	TGTGCCAGCAGCGTAGTCCCTGGGGGCAAGCAGTACTTC	CASSVVPGGKQYF
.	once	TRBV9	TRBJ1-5	TGTGCCAACCCGAACCAGTATAGCAATCAGCCCCAGCATTTT	CANPNQYSNQPQHF
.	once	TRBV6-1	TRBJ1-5	TGTGCCAGCAGTGAAGCGCGAACAGGGAATAGCAATCAGCCCCAGCATTTT	CASSEARTGNSNQPQHF
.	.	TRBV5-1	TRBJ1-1	TGCGCCAGCGCTAACAGGGTCAGCACTGAAGCTTTCTTT	CASANRVSTEAFF
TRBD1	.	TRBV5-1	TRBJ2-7	TGCGCCAGCAGCAGTACAGGGGCAACCTACGAGCAGTACTTC	CASSSTGATYEQYF
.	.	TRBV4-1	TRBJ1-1	TGCGCCAGCAGCCAAGTAGGAGGACCCGTGAACACTGAAGCTTTCTTT	CASSQVGGPVNTEAFF
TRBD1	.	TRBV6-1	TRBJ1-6	TGTGCCAGCAGTGATAGGGCAGGGGGGGATTCACCCCTCCACTTT	CASSDRAGGDSPLHF
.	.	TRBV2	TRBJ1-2	TGTGCCAGCAGTACAGGACTAGCTAACTATGGCTACACCTTC	CASSTGLANYGYTF
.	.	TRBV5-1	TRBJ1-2	TGCGCCAGCAGCTGGGGGGATGGCTACACCTTC	CASSWGDGYTF
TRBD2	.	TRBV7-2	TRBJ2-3	TGTGCCAGCAGCTTAAGGGCCCTAGCGGGGGGCACTAGCACAGATACGCAGTATTTT	CASSLRALAGGTSTDTQYF
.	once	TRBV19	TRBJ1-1	TGTGCCATTTCGACCGCCGCAGGGGCGGACACTGAAGCTTTCTTT	CAISTAAGADTEAFF
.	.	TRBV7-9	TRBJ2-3	TGTGCCAGCAGCCTCCGACGGGAAGATACGCAGTATTTT	CASSLRREDTQYF
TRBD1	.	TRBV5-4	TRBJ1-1	TGTGCCAGCAGCTTTGAGACAGGGATGAACACTGAAGCTTTCTTT	CASSFETGMNTEAFF
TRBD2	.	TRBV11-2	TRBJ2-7	TGTGCCAGCAGCTTATCCCAGACTAGCGGAGCCTACGAGCAGTACTTC	CASSLSQTSGAYEQYF
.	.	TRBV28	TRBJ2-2	TGTGCCAGCAGTTTATCCCGGACAGCCTTCACCGGGGAGCTGTTTTTT	CASSLSRTAFTGELFF
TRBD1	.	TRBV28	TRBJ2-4	TGTGCCACCGACAGGGATAACGCCAAAAACATTCAGTACTTC	CATDRDNAKNIQYF
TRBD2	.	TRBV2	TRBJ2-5	TGTGCCAGCAGTGAGGCTAGCGGGTACCAAGAGACCCAGTACTTC	CASSEASGYQETQYF